The 3 T cell receptor beta chains reported below all come from one sample, sequenced in a study of blood T cell repertoires in COVID-19. Only in-frame clones appear in the TCRdb table, and some are missing; sequencing was by immunoSEQ multiplex PCR. The sample consists of 200,000 to 250,000 clones, less than 85% of them appearing once. Sequencing used peripheral blood. These receptors all stem from a woman of 80 years or more with COVID-19, enrolled during active disease.

This clone showed up just once. The chain has TRBV28 and TRBJ2-2, with 14 bases that match TRBD2. The CDR3 length is 20 residues. Germline values: CDR1 MDHEN, CDR2 SYDVKM. J was trimmed by 5 bases and V by 6 bases; bases with no gene match: 17. The CDR3 bases are TGTGCCAGCAGCCCGGGACTAGCGGGAGTGTCGCTGACGGTGACCGGGGAGCTGTTTTTT. This codes for CASSPGLAGVSLTVTGELFF.

This clone showed up just once. The V call is TRBV18, the J call TRBJ2-3; unclear D gene. This CDR3 spans 14 amino acids. Deletions cut 2 bases from V and 0 bases from J, with 6 bases between. Germline CDR1 reads KGHSH; CDR2 reads LQKENI. Here the CDR3 DNA reads TGTGCCAGCTCACCAAGTACTAGCACAGATACGCAGTATTTT. It specifies CASSPSTSTDTQYF. The whole variable domain, filled in from reference TRBV18 and TRBJ2-3, reads NAGVMQNPRHLVRRRGQEARLRCSPMKGHSHVYWYRQLPEEGLKFMVYLQKENIIDESGMPKERFSAEFPKEGPSILRIQQVVRGDSAAYFCASSPSTSTDTQYFGPGTRLTVL.

The rearrangement links TRBV6-5 to TRBJ2-3; 9 bases are shared with TRBD2. The CDR3 is 14 amino acids. Per the germline V gene, CDR1 is MNHEY and CDR2 is SVGAGI. V was pared by 6 bases and J by 5 bases, with 6 bases of the junction left unmatched. As DNA, the CDR3 is TGTGCCAGCAGCCCGGGACTAGCTGTAGATACGCAGTATTTT. This encodes CASSPGLAVDTQYF.